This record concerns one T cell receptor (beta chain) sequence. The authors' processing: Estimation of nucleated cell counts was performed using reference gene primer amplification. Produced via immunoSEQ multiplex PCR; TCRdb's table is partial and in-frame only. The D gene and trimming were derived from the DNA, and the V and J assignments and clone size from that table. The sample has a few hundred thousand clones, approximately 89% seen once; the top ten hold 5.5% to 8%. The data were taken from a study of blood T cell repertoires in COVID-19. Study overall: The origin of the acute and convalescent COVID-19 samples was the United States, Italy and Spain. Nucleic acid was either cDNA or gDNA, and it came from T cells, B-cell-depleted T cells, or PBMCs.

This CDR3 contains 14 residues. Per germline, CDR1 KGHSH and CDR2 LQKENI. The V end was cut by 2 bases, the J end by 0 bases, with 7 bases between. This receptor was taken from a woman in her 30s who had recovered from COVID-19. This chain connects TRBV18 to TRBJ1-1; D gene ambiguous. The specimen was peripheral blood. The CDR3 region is CASSPEAVNTEAFF. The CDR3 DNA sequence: TGTGCCAGCTCACCAGAGGCGGTGAACACTGAAGCTTTCTTT.